A selection of T cell receptor beta chains follows, all from one sample in a study of blood T cell repertoires in COVID-19. Method: immunoSEQ multiplex PCR; TCRdb's copy keeps in-frame clones and lacks some. Seen here are roughly 10,000 clones, about nine tenths observed once, and the top ten hold approximately 6%. The sequenced material came from peripheral blood. These receptors all stem from a human donor in a cohort sampled during active COVID-19. CDR3s include the opening cysteine and the closing phenylalanine or tryptophan. Fields, in order: D gene, CDR3 length, V gene, J gene, clone size, CDR3 protein, CDR3 DNA. A D gene is named only where the DNA matches it firmly. Not all rows give a size; the values are once, few, many and, for expanded clones, a class.

TRBD1	12	TRBV6-6	TRBJ2-3	-	CASRDRVDTQYF	TGTGCCAGCAGGGACAGGGTTGATACGCAGTATTTT
TRBD2	15	TRBV7-3	TRBJ2-3	-	CASSPSGGASDTQYF	TGTGCCAGCAGCCCGAGCGGGGGGGCATCAGATACGCAGTATTTT
TRBD1	13	TRBV2	TRBJ2-7	-	CATGGQGSNEQYF	TGTGCCACCGGGGGACAGGGGAGCAACGAGCAGTACTTC
TRBD2	15	TRBV30	TRBJ2-4	-	CAWSLWRGGRNIQYF	TGTGCCTGGAGCTTATGGCGGGGGGGGCGAAACATTCAGTACTTC
-	16	TRBV9	TRBJ2-2	-	CASSVGRAVATGELFF	TGTGCCAGCAGCGTAGGAAGAGCTGTCGCGACCGGGGAGCTGTTTTTT
-	13	TRBV7-9	TRBJ1-3	-	CASRPGSGNTIYF	TGTGCCAGCAGGCCAGGGTCTGGAAACACCATATATTTT
-	15	TRBV5-6	TRBJ2-5	-	CASSPLEGGRETQYF	TGTGCCAGCAGCCCCTTAGAGGGGGGGCGAGAGACCCAGTACTTC
-	14	TRBV25-1	TRBJ1-2	-	CASSSTGIYYGYTF	TGTGCCAGCAGTAGCACAGGGATCTACTATGGCTACACCTTC
TRBD1	15	TRBV5-1	TRBJ2-7	-	CASSSLVGQGNEQYF	TGCGCCAGCAGCTCCTTAGTGGGACAGGGCAACGAGCAGTACTTC
TRBD1	14	TRBV19	TRBJ2-7	-	CASSPWQGVYEQYF	TGTGCCAGTAGTCCCTGGCAGGGGGTCTACGAGCAGTACTTC
TRBD2	15	TRBV5-1	TRBJ2-1	-	CASSFGTRLYNEQFF	TGCGCCAGCAGCTTCGGGACTAGATTATACAATGAGCAGTTCTTC
-	12	TRBV5-1	TRBJ2-7	-	CASSADSDEQYF	TGCGCCAGCAGCGCCGACAGTGACGAGCAGTACTTC
TRBD1	16	TRBV9	TRBJ2-5	-	CASSVEDRGGQETQYF	TGTGCCAGCAGCGTAGAGGACAGGGGAGGGCAAGAGACCCAGTACTTC
TRBD1	16	TRBV3-1/TRBV3-2	TRBJ2-2	-	CASSLLTGPKEGELFF	TGTGCCAGCAGCCTCTTGACAGGGCCCAAGGAAGGGGAGCTGTTTTTT
TRBD1	16	TRBV7-6	TRBJ1-3	-	CASSPRPGQGTNTIYF	TGTGCCAGCAGCCCCCGGCCGGGACAGGGAACAAACACCATATATTTT
TRBD1	13	TRBV3-1/TRBV3-2	TRBJ1-1	-	CASSRQGNTEAFF	TGTGCCAGCAGCCGACAGGGGAACACTGAAGCTTTCTTT
-	16	TRBV5-1	TRBJ2-2	-	CASSLAQGGNTGELFF	TGCGCCAGCAGCTTAGCACAGGGTGGCAACACCGGGGAGCTGTTTTTT
-	16	TRBV7-9	TRBJ2-7	few	CASSSAGALGSYEQYF	TGTGCCAGCAGCTCTGCAGGGGCGTTAGGCTCCTACGAGCAGTACTTC
-	16	TRBV2	TRBJ1-6	-	CASSGIFGVGRSPLHF	TGTGCCAGCAGTGGAATTTTCGGGGTCGGGCGTTCACCCCTCCACTTT
-	14	TRBV5-4	TRBJ1-6	-	CASSLDPVNSPLHF	TGTGCCAGCAGCTTGGACCCAGTGAATTCACCCCTCCACTTT
TRBD1	15	TRBV27	TRBJ2-5	-	CASSFSQGKWETQYF	TGTGCCAGCAGTTTCTCACAGGGGAAATGGGAGACCCAGTACTTC
TRBD1	16	TRBV11-2	TRBJ2-7	-	CASSLPGDRVSYEQYF	TGTGCCAGCAGCCTTCCGGGGGACAGGGTCTCCTACGAGCAGTACTTC